This T cell receptor (beta chain) was recorded in a study of blood T cells in healthy people across ages. V was shortened by 4 bases and J by 4 bases, with 9 bases between the two germline ends. This CDR3 spans 13 amino acids. Germline CDR1 is LGHNT and CDR2 is FRNRAP. A J-beta primer mix and a sample-barcoded 5' primer were used in a second PCR of roughly 6 to 11 cycles. A single record per CDR3 protein comes from TCRdb applying MiXCR to the 5' RACE reads. This sample yields approximately 850,000 distinct CDR3 sequences, of which roughly 44% are seen a single time; about 19% belongs to the top ten. The source of this sequence is a man aged 55 to 70 in good health. The material sequenced was blood. The chain combines TRBV12-5 with TRBJ2-3; D is ambiguous. This CDR3 is CASGSGGPDTQYF. In nucleotides, the CDR3 is TGTGCTAGTGGTTCTGGTGGGCCAGATACGCAGTATTTT.